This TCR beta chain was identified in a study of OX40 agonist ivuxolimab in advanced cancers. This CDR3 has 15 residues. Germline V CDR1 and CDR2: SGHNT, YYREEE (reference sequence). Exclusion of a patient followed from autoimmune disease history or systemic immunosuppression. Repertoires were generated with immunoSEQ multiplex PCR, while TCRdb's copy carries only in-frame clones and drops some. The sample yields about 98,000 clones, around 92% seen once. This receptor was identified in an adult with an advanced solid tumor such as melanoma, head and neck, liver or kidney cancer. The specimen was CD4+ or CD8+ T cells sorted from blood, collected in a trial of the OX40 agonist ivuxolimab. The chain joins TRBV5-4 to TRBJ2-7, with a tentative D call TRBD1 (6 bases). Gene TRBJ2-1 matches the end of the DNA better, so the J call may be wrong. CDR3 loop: CASSSRGGWDNEQFF. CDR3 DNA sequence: TGTGCCAGCAGCTCCAGGGGCGGATGGGACAATGAGCAGTTCTTC.